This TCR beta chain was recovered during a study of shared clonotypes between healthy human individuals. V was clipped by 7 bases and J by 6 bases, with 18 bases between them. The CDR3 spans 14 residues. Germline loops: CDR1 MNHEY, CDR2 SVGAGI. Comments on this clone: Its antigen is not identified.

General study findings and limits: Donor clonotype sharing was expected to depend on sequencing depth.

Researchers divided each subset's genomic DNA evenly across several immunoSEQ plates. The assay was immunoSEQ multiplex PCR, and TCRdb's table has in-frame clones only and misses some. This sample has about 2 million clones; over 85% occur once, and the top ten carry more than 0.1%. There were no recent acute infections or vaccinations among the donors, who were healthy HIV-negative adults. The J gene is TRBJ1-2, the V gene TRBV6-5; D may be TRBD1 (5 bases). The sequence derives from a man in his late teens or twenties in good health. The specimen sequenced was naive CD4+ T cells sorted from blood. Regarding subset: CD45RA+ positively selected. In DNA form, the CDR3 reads TGTGCCAGCAATAAACTCGGGGACGCCGATGGCTACACCTTC. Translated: CASNKLGDADGYTF.